This T cell receptor beta chain comes out of a study of T-cell memory formation after mild COVID-19. Turning to the study itself: In these data, TCR clusters were largely donor specific.

Using constant-segment primers, 5'RACE produced TCR alpha and TCR beta cDNA libraries carrying sample barcodes and UMIs. MiXCR, applied by TCRdb to the 5' RACE reads, yields one record per CDR3 protein. Altogether 100,000 to 130,000 distinct CDR3 sequences are present, over 15% being singletons, with the ten largest covering approximately 5%. V was trimmed by 0 bases and J by 4 bases, leaving 12 bases between them. The V gene's germline CDR1 is DFQATT and CDR2 SNEGSKA (reference sequence). CDR3 size: 14 residues. Comment on this clonotype: As yet, its antigen is unknown.

The study, taken as a whole, reports: Most CD4+ clones that shrank were in CM and EM, while CD8+ ones turned up in EMRA.

V and J are TRBV20-1 and TRBJ2-5; tentatively, D is TRBD1 (6 bases). The sample was PBMCs or a T cell subset sorted from them (not recorded which). The TCR sequence derives from a young man who had mild COVID-19 (a few samples of this study predate the infection). Cell type and time point are not known. CDR3 amino acids: CSARELTGRETQYF. Here the CDR3 DNA reads TGCAGTGCTAGAGAACTAACAGGGAGAGAGACCCAGTACTTC.